Below are 11 T cell receptor beta chains sequenced from a single sample in a study of response to subunit inactivated influenza vaccine. Using its own MiXCR run on the RT-PCR reads, TCRdb lists one record per CDR3 protein. The sample holds 500,000 to 600,000 distinct CDR3 sequences, about 11% seen once. The same sample was also studied in work on T cells expressing NK-cell markers. That source reports: TCR beta libraries carry UMIs added by 5'RACE template switching.

This specimen was PBMCs from blood, taken on the day of vaccination. These receptor sequences come from a man aged 50 or older who received an inactivated influenza vaccine.

This clonotype was seen a few times. CDR3 region: CASSLGGEYGYTF. CDR3 bases: TGTGCCAGCAGCTTAGGGGGGGAATATGGCTACACCTTC. The genes are TRBV7-2 and TRBJ1-2, with a weak D call TRBD1 (5 bases). V was shortened by 1 base and J by 5 bases, with 8 bases between the two germline ends. The CDR3 is 13 residues long. Per the germline V gene, CDR1 is SGHTA and CDR2 is FQGNSA. Based on the CDR3 plus reference TRBV7-2 and TRBJ1-2, the full variable domain is GAGVSQSPSNKVTEKGKDVELRCDPISGHTALYWYRQSLGQGLEFLIYFQGNSAPDKSGLPSDRFSAERTGGSVSTLTIQRTQQEDSAVYLCASSLGGEYGYTFGSGTRLTVV.

This clonotype came up a few times. The chain combines TRBV4-1 with TRBJ2-3; D may correspond to TRBD1 or TRBD2 (7 bases each). The CDR3 has 16 amino acids. Trimming stripped 6 bases from V and 5 bases from J, with 21 bases between. CDR1 MGHRA and CDR2 YSYEKL come from the germline V gene. CDR3 in amino acids: CASSNPSGGAIDTQYF. For the CDR3, the DNA is TGCGCCAGCAGTAATCCGTCAGGGGGGGCCATAGATACGCAGTATTTT.

The chain uses TRBV7-2 and TRBJ1-4; no firm D call. This CDR3 has 14 amino acids. Per the germline V gene, CDR1 is SGHTA and CDR2 is FQGNSA. Trimming pared 7 bases from V and 8 bases from J, leaving 17 bases between. The CDR3 nucleotides are TGTGCCAGCACCTTCTCGGGCATAGGGGAAAAACTGTTTTTT. Protein product: CASTFSGIGEKLFF.

The gene calls are TRBV28 and TRBJ2-1; tentative D call: TRBD2 (5 bases). The CDR3 is made up of 17 amino acids. V shed 4 bases and J shed 0 bases, with 16 bases lying between them. The V gene's germline CDR1 is MDHEN and CDR2 SYDVKM. CDR3 loop: CASSSGGLSSSYNEQFF. CDR3 in DNA: TGTGCCAGCAGTTCTGGCGGGCTATCGAGCTCCTACAATGAGCAGTTCTTC.

In its sample, this clonotype was seen many times. The chain combines TRBV28 with TRBJ2-3; 9 bases agree with TRBD1. Germline lookup yields CDR1 MDHEN and CDR2 SYDVKM. CDR3 length equals 16 residues. V shed 5 bases and J 0 bases; nucleotides not matched to a gene: 6. The CDR3 bases are TGTGCCAGCAGTCCCTGGACAGGGGCTAGCACAGATACGCAGTATTTT. This gives the protein CASSPWTGASTDTQYF.

The V and J genes are TRBV30 and TRBJ2-2; D is perhaps TRBD1 (5 bases). This CDR3 has 14 residues. The germline V and J ends were trimmed by 5 bases and 8 bases, with 18 bases remaining between them. The V gene's germline CDR1 is GTSNPN and CDR2 SVGIG (reference sequence). The CDR3 spells CAWAQGLRGGELFF. The CDR3, as DNA: TGTGCCTGGGCCCAGGGCTTAAGGGGTGGGGAGCTGTTTTTT.

The chain employs TRBV29-1 and TRBJ2-1, with 9 bases that match TRBD2. CDR1 and CDR2 from the germline V gene are SQVTM and ANQGSEA. V was clipped by 3 bases and J by 10 bases; unmatched bases: 7. This CDR3 is built from 13 residues. CDR3 sequence reads: CSVDGGRAGEQFF. For the CDR3, the DNA is TGCAGCGTTGATGGCGGGAGGGCTGGAGAGCAGTTCTTC.

This clonotype appeared many times. The V gene is TRBV7-2, the J gene TRBJ1-5; weak D call: TRBD1 (6 bases). The germline gives CDR1 SGHTA, CDR2 FQGNSA. This CDR3 is built from 13 residues. V gave up 4 bases and J gave up 4 bases, with 8 bases separating them. For the CDR3, the DNA is TGTGCCAGCAGCTGGACAGCAAATCAGCCCCAGCATTTT. It codes for CASSWTANQPQHF.

In this sample, this clonotype turned up a few times. The CDR3 sequence: CASSQSAFTDTQYF. The DNA for the CDR3 is TGTGCCAGCAGCCAATCAGCGTTTACAGATACGCAGTATTTT. V gene TRBV4-2 combines with J gene TRBJ2-3; no definite D call. Trimming removed 2 bases from V and 3 bases from J, with 9 bases in between. The CDR3 has 14 amino acids. CDR1 is LGHNA, CDR2 YNFKEQ, per germline.

This rearrangement joins TRBV14 to TRBJ2-2, with 8 bases aligning to TRBD1. Trimming took 0 bases from V and 9 from J; bases not matched to a gene: 9. CDR3 length equals 16 residues. The germline V gene has CDR1 SGHDN and CDR2 FVKESK. The CDR3 protein is CASSQDPRTGRRELFF. DNA of the CDR3: TGTGCCAGCAGCCAAGATCCCCGGACAGGGAGAAGGGAGCTGTTTTTT.

A few counts support this clonotype. Here the CDR3 reads CASNQGAEAFF. CDR3 in DNA: TGTGCCAGCAACCAGGGGGCTGAAGCTTTCTTT. The V call is TRBV5-6, the J call TRBJ1-1, with TRBD1 matching over 7 bases. This CDR3 comprises 11 residues. After removal of 6 bases from V and 6 bases from J, the junction contained 2 bases not matched to a gene. Germline V gene lookup returns CDR1 SGHDT and CDR2 YYEEEE.